This TCR beta chain was identified during a study of blood T cell repertoires in COVID-19. Study information: Whether acute or convalescent, the COVID-19 samples came from the United States, Italy and Spain. From T cells, B-cell-depleted T cells, or PBMCs came the material, which was cDNA or gDNA.

The CDR3 runs 15 residues. Germline V lookup: CDR1 SGHAT, CDR2 FQNNGV. Trimming took off 0 bases at V and 1 base at J, with 10 bases between the two ends. As handled by the study authors: Amplification from reference gene primers served as the basis for estimated nucleated cell counts. Assay: immunoSEQ multiplex PCR; the TCRdb copy retains only in-frame clones and omits some. From that table come the V and J calls and clone size; the DNA was used to work out D and trimming. The table shows roughly 120,000 clones, with roughly four fifths occurring only once. The source material was peripheral blood. The sequence was obtained from a human donor in a cohort sampled during active COVID-19. The chain combines TRBV11-2 with TRBJ2-7; D might be TRBD2 (5 bases). DNA for the CDR3: TGTGCCAGCAGCTTAGATTTCGGCGGGTCCTACGAGCAGTACTTC. Its protein is CASSLDFGGSYEQYF.